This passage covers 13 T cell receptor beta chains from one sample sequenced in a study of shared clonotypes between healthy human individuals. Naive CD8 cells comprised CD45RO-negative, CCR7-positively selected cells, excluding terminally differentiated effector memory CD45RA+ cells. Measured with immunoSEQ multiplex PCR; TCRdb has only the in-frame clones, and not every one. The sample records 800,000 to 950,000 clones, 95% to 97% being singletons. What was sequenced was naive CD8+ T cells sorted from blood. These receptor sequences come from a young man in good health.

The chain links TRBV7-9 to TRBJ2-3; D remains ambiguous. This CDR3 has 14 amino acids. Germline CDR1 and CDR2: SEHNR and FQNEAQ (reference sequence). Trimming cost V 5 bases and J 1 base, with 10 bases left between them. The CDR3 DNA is TGTGCCAGCAGCCGGAGCTGGGGCACAGATACGCAGTATTTT. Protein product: CASSRSWGTDTQYF.

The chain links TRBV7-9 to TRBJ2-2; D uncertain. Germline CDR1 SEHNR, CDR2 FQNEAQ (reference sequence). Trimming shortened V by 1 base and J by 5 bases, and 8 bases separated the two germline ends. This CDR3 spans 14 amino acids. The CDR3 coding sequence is TGTGCCAGCAGCTTAGGGATGGCGACCGGGGAGCTGTTTTTT. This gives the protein CASSLGMATGELFF.

The CDR3 DNA sequence: TGTGCCAGCAGCTTAGGTGGGACAGGCATCCAGCCCCAGCATTTT. Residues: CASSLGGTGIQPQHF. The chain carries TRBV7-8 and TRBJ1-5; 8 bases agree with TRBD1. J gave up 7 bases and V 1 base, and 6 bases lay outside the gene matches. The CDR3 is 15 amino acids. Germline V gene data show CDR1 as SGHVS and CDR2 as FQNEAQ.

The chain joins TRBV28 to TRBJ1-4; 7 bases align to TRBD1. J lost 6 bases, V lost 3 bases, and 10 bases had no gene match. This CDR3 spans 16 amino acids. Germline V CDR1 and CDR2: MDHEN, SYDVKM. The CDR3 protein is CASSFGQASTDEKLFF. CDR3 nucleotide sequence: TGTGCCAGCAGTTTTGGACAGGCCAGTACGGATGAAAAACTGTTTTTT. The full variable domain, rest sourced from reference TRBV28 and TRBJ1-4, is DVKVTQSSRYLVKRTGEKVFLECVQDMDHENMFWYRQDPGLGLRLIYFSYDVKMKEKGDIPEGYSVSREKKERFSLILESASTNQTSMYLCASSFGQASTDEKLFFGSGTQLSVL.

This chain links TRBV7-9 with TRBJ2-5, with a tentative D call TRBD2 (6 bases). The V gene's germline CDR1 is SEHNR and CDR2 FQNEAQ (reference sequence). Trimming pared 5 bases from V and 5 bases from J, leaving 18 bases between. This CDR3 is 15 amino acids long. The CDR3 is CASSRDSSRWETQYF. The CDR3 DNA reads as TGTGCCAGCAGCCGGGACTCTAGTAGGTGGGAGACCCAGTACTTC.

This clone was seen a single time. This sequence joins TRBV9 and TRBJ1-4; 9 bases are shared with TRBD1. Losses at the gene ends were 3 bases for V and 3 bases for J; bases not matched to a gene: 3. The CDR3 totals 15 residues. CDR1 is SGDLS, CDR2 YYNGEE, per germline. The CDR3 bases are TGTGCCAGCAGCGAGGGACAGGGCTCTAATGAAAAACTGTTTTTT. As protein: CASSEGQGSNEKLFF.

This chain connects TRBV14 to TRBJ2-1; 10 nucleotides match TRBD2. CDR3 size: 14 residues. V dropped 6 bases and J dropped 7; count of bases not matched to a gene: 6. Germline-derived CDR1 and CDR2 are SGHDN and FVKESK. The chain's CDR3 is CASSTSGALNEQFF. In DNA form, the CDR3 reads TGTGCCAGCAGTACTAGCGGGGCACTTAATGAGCAGTTCTTC.

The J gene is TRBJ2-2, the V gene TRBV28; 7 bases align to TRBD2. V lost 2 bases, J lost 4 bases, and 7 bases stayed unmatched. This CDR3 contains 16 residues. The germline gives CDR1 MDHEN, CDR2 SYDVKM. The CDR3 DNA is TGTGCCAGCAGTTTAACCAGCGGGACCAGCACCGGGGAGCTGTTTTTT. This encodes CASSLTSGTSTGELFF.

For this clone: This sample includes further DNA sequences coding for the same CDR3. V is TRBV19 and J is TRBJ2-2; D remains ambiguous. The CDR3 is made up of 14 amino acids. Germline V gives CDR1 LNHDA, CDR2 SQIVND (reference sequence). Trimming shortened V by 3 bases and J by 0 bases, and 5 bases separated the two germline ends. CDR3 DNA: TGTGCCAGTAGTATTCTGGCGAACACCGGGGAGCTGTTTTTT. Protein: CASSILANTGELFF.

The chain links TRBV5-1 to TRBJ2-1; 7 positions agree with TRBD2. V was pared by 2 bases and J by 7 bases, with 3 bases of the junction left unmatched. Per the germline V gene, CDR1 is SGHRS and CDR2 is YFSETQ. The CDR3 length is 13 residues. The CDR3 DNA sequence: TGCGCCAGCAGCTTCGGGGGGAGTAATGAGCAGTTCTTC. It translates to CASSFGGSNEQFF.

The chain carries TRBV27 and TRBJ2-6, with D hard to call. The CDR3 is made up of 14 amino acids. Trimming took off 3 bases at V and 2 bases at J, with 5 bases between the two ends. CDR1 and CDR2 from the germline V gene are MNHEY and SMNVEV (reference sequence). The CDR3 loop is CASSLTTGANVLTF. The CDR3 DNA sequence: TGTGCCAGCAGTTTGACAACTGGGGCCAACGTCCTGACTTTC. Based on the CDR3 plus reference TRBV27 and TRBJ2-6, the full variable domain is EAQVTQNPRYLITVTGKKLTVTCSQNMNHEYMSWYRQDPGLGLRQIYYSMNVEVTDKGDVPEGYKVSRKEKRNFPLILESPSPNQTSLYFCASSLTTGANVLTFGAGSRLTVL.

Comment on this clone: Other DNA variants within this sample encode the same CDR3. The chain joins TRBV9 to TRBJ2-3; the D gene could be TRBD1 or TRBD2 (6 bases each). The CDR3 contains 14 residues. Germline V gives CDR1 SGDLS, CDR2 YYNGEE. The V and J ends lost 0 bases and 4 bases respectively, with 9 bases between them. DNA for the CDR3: TGTGCCAGCAGCGTAGGGGGGGCAGCAGATACGCAGTATTTT. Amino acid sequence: CASSVGGAADTQYF.

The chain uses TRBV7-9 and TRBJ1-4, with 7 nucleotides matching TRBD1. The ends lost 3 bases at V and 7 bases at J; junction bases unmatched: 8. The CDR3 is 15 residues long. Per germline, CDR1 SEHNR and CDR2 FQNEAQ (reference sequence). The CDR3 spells CASSFRQGWGEKLFF. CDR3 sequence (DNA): TGTGCCAGCAGCTTTCGACAGGGATGGGGTGAAAAACTGTTTTTT.